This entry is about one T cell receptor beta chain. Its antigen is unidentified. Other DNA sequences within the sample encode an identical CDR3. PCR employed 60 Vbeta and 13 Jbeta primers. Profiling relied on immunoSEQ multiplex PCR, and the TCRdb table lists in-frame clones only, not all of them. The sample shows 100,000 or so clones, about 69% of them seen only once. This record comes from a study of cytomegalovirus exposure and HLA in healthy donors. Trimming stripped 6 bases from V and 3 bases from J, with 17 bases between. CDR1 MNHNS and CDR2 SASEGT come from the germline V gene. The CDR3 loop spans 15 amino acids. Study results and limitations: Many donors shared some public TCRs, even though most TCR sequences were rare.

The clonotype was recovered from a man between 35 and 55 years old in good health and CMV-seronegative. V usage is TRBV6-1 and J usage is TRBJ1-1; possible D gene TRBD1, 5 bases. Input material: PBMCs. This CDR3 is CASRGTQEGYTEAFF. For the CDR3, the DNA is TGTGCCAGCAGGGGGACCCAGGAGGGATACACTGAAGCTTTCTTT.